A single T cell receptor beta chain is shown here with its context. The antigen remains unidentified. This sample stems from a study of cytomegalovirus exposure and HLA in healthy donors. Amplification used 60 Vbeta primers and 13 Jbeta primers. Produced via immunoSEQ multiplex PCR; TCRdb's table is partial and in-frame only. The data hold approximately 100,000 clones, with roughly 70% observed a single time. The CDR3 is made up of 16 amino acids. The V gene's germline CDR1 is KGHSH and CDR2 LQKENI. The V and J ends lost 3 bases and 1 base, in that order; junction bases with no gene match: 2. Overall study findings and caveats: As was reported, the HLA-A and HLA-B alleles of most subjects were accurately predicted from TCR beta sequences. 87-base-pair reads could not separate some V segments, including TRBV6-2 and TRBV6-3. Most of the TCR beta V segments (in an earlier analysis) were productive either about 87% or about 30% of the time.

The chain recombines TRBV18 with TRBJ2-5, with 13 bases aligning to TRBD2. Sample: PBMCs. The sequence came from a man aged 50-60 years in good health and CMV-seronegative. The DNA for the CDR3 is TGTGCCAGCTCACCCACTAGCGGGGGGGCCCAAGAGACCCAGTACTTC. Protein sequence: CASSPTSGGAQETQYF.